This T cell receptor beta chain was obtained from a study of a mutant IDH1 vaccine in newly diagnosed glioma. About the research overall: Vaccinations, eight in total, occurred in weeks 1, 3, 5, 7, 11, 15, 19, 23.

Repertoires were generated with immunoSEQ multiplex PCR, while TCRdb's copy carries only in-frame clones and drops some. The repertoire holds around 50,000 clones, with around 80% as singletons. Study-wide results and caveats: There were vaccine-induced immune responses in under 95% of the patients.

Regarding time point: week 5, during vaccination. Topical imiquimod accompanied each vaccine dose, which consisted of 300 ug of mutant IDH1 20-mer peptide. With respect to this clone: Its antigen is as yet unknown.

Germline CDR1 reads MNHEY; CDR2 reads SVGAGI. The CDR3 extends over 15 amino acids. Trimming took 4 bases from V and 2 from J, leaving 14 bases between them. The chain recombines TRBV6-5 with TRBJ2-5; D not resolved. The clonotype comes from a man between 50 and 59 years old with glioma. The sample was PBMCs, taken from a glioma patient whose treatment included an IDH1 peptide vaccine. As DNA, the CDR3 is TGTGCCAGCAGTTGGGTCCAGGCCGGACAAGAGACCCAGTACTTC. Its translation: CASSWVQAGQETQYF.